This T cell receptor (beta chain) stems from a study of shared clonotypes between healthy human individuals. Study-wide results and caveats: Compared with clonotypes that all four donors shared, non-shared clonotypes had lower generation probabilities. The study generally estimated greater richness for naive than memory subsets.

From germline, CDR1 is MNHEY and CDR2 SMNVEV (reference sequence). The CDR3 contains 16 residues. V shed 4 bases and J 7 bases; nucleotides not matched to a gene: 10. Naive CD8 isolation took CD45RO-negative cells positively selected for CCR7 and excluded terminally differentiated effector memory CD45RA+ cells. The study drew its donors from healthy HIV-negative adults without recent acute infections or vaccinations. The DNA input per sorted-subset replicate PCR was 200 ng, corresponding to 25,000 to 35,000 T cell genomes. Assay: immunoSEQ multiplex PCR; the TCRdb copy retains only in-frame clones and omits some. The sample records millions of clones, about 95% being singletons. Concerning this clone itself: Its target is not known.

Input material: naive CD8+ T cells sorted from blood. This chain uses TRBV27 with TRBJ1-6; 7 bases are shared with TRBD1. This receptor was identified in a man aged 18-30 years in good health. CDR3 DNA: TGTGCCAGCAGTTCACAGAAAGTACAGGGGAATTCACCCCTCCACTTT. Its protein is CASSSQKVQGNSPLHF.